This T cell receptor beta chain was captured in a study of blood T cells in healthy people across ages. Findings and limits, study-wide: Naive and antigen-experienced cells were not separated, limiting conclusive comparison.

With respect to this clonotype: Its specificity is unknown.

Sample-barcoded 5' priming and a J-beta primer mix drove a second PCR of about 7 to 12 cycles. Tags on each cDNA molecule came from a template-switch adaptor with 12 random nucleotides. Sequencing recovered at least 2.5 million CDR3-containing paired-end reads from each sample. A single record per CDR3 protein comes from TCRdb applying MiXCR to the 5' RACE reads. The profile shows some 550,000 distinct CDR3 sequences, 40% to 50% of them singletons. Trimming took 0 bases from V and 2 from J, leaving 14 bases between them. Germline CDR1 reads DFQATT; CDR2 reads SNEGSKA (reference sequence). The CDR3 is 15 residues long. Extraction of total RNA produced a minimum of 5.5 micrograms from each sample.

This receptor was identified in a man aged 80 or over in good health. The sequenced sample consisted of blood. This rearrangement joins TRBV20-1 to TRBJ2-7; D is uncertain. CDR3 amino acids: CSARDPLAGAYEQYF. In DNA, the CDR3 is TGCAGTGCTAGAGATCCCCTCGCTGGGGCCTACGAGCAGTACTTC.